The clone carrying this T cell receptor beta chain was seen only a few times. The repertoire was sequenced with immunoSEQ multiplex PCR; TCRdb's copy has only in-frame clones and lacks some. The repertoire holds over 200,000 clones, with roughly nine tenths as singletons. This entry belongs to a study of blood T cell repertoires in COVID-19. Study context: Nucleic acid was either cDNA or gDNA, and it came from T cells, B-cell-depleted T cells, or PBMCs.

V lost 0 bases to trimming and J lost 3 bases, with 21 bases between them. Germline lookup yields CDR1 LGHNA and CDR2 YSLEER. The CDR3 runs 18 residues. The rearrangement joins TRBV4-3 to TRBJ2-7, with D perhaps matching TRBD1 (6 bases). The specimen sequenced was peripheral blood. The sequence derives from a man aged 40-49 years who had recovered from COVID-19. CDR3 in amino acids: CASSQEGGWRAPIYEQYF. The CDR3 nucleotides read TGCGCCAGCAGCCAAGAAGGGGGTTGGCGGGCCCCTATCTACGAGCAGTACTTC.